This T cell receptor beta chain was sequenced in a study of CD8 T cells in Susac syndrome (dated by TCRdb to 2018 to 2020). Concerning the study at large: The study used repertoire sequencing to test whether antigen drove CD8+ T cell activation and differentiation in Susac syndrome.

A remark on this clonotype: Its antigen specificity is not known. No clone much larger than this one lies a single base away; base qualities are absent.

Peripheral blood CD8+ and CD4+ T cells from healthy donors, Susac syndrome patients and multiple sclerosis patients were profiled using high-throughput TCR beta sequencing. The healthy donors served as controls matched for age and sex. Bulk CD8+ and CD4+ T cells were purified by magnetic negative isolation, while CD8+ TEMRA cells were enriched using FACS. Blood was drawn into EDTA tubes, processed within 24 hours, and PBMCs were isolated by density gradient centrifugation. PBMCs intended for TCR sequencing were cryopreserved in liquid nitrogen and thawed later in a water bath at 37 degrees C. A purity of at least 90% was achieved for sorted or isolated CD4+, CD8+ and CD8+ TEMRA cells. The CDR3 starts with the cysteine, ends with the phenylalanine, and has 14 residues. The read is trimmed to its CDR3 DNA, 42 bases read in frame from base 1. The CDR1 and CDR2 encoded by the germline V gene are SGHRS and YFSETQ. V gives up 1 base and J gives up 3 bases, and the segment between their germline ends measures 10 bases.

Overall results and qualifications from the work: The TCR sequencing and HLA analysis was acknowledged to have included a relatively small number of individuals.

RNA was extracted using the RNeasy kit, and roughly 0.5 to 1 microgram was reverse transcribed with random hexamers. The immunoSEQ multiplex PCR assay, covering 54 Vbeta and 13 Jbeta segments, was used to amplify TCR beta CDR3 regions. To correct PCR amplification bias, a synthetic template baseline was used for both primer optimization and computational correction. Turning to the authors' computational methods: Reads were annotated to V, D and J genes per IMGT and analyzed with immunoSEQ Analyzer, keeping only productive sequences. Clonality was computed as one minus Shannon entropy normalized by log2 of the number of productive unique sequences. Public and private clones were assessed among the 100 most prevalent clones of each patient and control. Clones were defined as Susac-specific if absent from the healthy and MS cohorts, from over a thousand published viral clones and from other ImmuneACCESS disease sequences. The raw public reads went through TCRdb reprocessing: fastp at Q25, MiXCR clone calling, in-frame beta chains kept. Entries that share a CDR3 protein sequence are merged under the most common genes and DNA. These V and J calls rely on TCRdb rather than the paper's analysis. The sample includes around 130,000 distinct CDR3 sequences, with 94% observed a single time. Of the sample, 0.098% is held by the ten largest clones.

The chain is assembled from TRBV5-1 and TRBJ1-1; the D gene is perhaps TRBD1, from 5 matching bases. Sequencing was carried out using CD4+ T cells from PBMCs. The TCR originated in a human donor in good health. Here the CDR3 is given as CASSLQGGDTEAFF. At the DNA level, the sequence is TGCGCCAGCAGCTTGCAGGGTGGGGACACTGAAGCTTTCTTT.